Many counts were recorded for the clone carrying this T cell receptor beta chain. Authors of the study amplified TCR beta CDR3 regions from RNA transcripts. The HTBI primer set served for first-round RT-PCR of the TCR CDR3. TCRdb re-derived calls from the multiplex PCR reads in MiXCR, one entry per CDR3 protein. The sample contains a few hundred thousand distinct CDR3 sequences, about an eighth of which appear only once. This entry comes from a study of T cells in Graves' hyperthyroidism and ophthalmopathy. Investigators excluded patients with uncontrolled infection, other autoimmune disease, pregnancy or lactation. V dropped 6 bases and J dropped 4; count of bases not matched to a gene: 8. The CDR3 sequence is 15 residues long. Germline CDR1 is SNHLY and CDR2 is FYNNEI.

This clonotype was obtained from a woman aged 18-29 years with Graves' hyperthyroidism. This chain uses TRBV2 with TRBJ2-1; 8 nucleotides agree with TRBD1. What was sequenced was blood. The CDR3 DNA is TGTGCCAGCAGCGAGTATCAGGGGGCGTACAATGAGCAGTTCTTC. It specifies CASSEYQGAYNEQFF.